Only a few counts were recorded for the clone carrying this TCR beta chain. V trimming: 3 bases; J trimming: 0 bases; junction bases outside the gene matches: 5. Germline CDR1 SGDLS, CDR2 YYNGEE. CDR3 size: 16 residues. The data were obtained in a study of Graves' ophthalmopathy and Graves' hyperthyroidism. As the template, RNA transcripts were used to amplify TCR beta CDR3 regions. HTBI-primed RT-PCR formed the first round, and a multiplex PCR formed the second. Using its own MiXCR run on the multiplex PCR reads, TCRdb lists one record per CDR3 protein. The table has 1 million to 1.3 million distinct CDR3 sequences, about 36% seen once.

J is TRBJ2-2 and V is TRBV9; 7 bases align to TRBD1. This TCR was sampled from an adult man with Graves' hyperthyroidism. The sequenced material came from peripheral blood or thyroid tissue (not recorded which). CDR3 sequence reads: CASSGRQGANTGELFF. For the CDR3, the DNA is TGTGCCAGCAGCGGCCGACAGGGCGCGAACACCGGGGAGCTGTTTTTT.